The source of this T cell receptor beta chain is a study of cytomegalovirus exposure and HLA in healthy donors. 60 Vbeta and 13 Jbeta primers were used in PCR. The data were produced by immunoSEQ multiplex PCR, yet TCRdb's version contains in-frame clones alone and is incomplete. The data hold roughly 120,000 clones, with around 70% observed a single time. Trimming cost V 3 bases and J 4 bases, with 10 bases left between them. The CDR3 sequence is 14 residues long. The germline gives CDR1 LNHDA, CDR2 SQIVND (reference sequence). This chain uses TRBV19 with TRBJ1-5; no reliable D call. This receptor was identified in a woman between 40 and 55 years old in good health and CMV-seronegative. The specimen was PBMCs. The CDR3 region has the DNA TGTGCCAGTAGTATGGGCCAGAAAAATCAGCCCCAGCATTTT. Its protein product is CASSMGQKNQPQHF. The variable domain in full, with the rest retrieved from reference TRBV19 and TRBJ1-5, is DGGITQSPKYLFRKEGQNVTLSCEQNLNHDAMYWYRQDPGQGLRLIYYSQIVNDFQKGDIAEGYSVSREKKESFPLTVTSAQKNPTAFYLCASSMGQKNQPQHFGDGTRLSIL.